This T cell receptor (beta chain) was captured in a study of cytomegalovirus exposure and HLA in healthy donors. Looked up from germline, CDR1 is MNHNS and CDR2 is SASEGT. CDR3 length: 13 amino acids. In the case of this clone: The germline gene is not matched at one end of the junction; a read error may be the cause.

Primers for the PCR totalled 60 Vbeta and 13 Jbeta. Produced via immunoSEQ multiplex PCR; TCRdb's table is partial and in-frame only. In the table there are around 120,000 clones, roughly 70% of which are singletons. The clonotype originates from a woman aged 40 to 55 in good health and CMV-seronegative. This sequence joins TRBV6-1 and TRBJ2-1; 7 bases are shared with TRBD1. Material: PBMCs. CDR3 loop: CASSEIWDRVLLF. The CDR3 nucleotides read TGTGCCAGCAGTGAAATTTGGGACAGAGTATTGCTCTTC.